The 16 T cell receptor beta chains below were found in one sample sequenced in a study of shared T cell receptors in the human thymus. The data were produced by immunoSEQ multiplex PCR, yet TCRdb's version contains in-frame clones alone and is incomplete. Among approximately 660,000 clones listed, 85% to 90% were seen once. These data also featured in a second study, about human thymus T cells.

The specimen was thymocytes. The receptors originated from a boy younger than two with a congenital heart defect.

The V gene is TRBV28, the J gene TRBJ1-2; no definite D call. This CDR3 is built from 12 residues. The germline V gene has CDR1 MDHEN and CDR2 SYDVKM. Deletions cut 8 bases from V and 0 bases from J, with 7 bases between. For the CDR3, the DNA is TGTGCCAGCGAGGGAGCTAACTATGGCTACACCTTC. Its protein product is CASEGANYGYTF.

This chain connects TRBV2 to TRBJ1-1, with TRBD1 matching over 9 bases. V lost 2 bases, J lost 7 bases, and 11 bases stayed unmatched. The CDR3 is 16 amino acids. Germline V gives CDR1 SNHLY, CDR2 FYNNEI. The DNA for the CDR3 is TGTGCCAGCAGTGAAAGGGGGACAGGGCTTTTCAATGAAGCTTTCTTT. Translated: CASSERGTGLFNEAFF.

This sequence joins TRBV5-4 and TRBJ1-1; TRBD1 might be the D (6 bases). The CDR3 contains 14 residues. Germline loops: CDR1 SGHNT, CDR2 YYREEE (reference sequence). With 3 bases removed from V and 11 bases from J, the gap between germline ends came to 20 bases. The CDR3 is CASSSNLQGTVAFF. The DNA for the CDR3 is TGTGCCAGCAGCTCAAACTTACAGGGCACGGTTGCTTTCTTT. The full variable domain, with the rest looked up from reference TRBV5-4 and TRBJ1-1, is ETGVTQSPTHLIKTRGQQVTLRCSSQSGHNTVSWYQQALGQGPQFIFQYYREEENGRGNFPPRFSGLQFPNYSSELNVNALELDDSALYLCASSSNLQGTVAFFGQGTRLTVV.

This rearrangement joins TRBV18 to TRBJ2-5; D might be TRBD1 (5 bases). There are 15 residues in the CDR3. The V gene lost 2 bases and the J gene lost 3 bases, with 13 bases spanning the gap. Per germline, CDR1 KGHSH and CDR2 LQKENI. The CDR3 nucleotides are TGTGCCAGCTCACCAAGGGCAGGGCCTAAAGAGACCCAGTACTTC. Protein sequence: CASSPRAGPKETQYF.

The rearrangement joins TRBV28 to TRBJ2-5; 9 nucleotides agree with TRBD2. Germline V gene lookup returns CDR1 MDHEN and CDR2 SYDVKM. The CDR3 runs 15 residues. With V trimmed by 6 bases and J by 2 bases, 7 bases remained unmatched. CDR3 amino acids: CASRPQREAQETQYF. The CDR3 DNA is TGTGCCAGCAGACCCCAGCGGGAGGCTCAAGAGACCCAGTACTTC.

Remarks on this clone: The junction departs from germline at one end; a sequencing error may be responsible. The chain links TRBV4-3 to TRBJ1-1, with 7 nucleotides matching TRBD1. CDR3 size: 16 residues. Per germline, CDR1 LGHNA and CDR2 YSLEER. CDR3 DNA sequence: TGCGCCAGCAGCCATACTTGGGTACAGGGGAACTCTGAAGCTTTCTTT. Translated: CASSHTWVQGNSEAFF.

V is TRBV10-2 and J is TRBJ2-3; the D is unclear. Germline V gene data show CDR1 as WSHSY and CDR2 as SAAADI. Trimming left V 6 bases short and J 2 bases short, with 21 bases between. The CDR3 totals 17 residues. The CDR3 sequence is CASSETRGTSSTDTQYF. For the CDR3, the DNA is TGCGCCAGCAGCGAGACCAGAGGTACCTCCTCCACAGATACGCAGTATTTT.

The chain combines TRBV27 with TRBJ2-1, with 13 bases identical to TRBD2. CDR1 and CDR2 from the germline V gene are MNHEY and SMNVEV (reference sequence). V lost 7 bases, J lost 2 bases, and 5 bases stayed unmatched. The CDR3 has 16 residues. Here the CDR3 reads CASIAGTSGTYNEQFF. CDR3 bases: TGTGCCAGCATCGCCGGGACTAGCGGGACCTACAATGAGCAGTTCTTC.

CDR3 loop: CASSLTCGRAYNEQFF. In nucleotides, the CDR3 is TGTGCCAGCAGTTTAACTTGCGGGAGGGCCTACAATGAGCAGTTCTTC. The chain is built from TRBV27 and TRBJ2-1; TRBD2 matches 9 bases. With V trimmed by 2 bases and J by 2 bases, 4 bases remained unmatched. CDR1 MNHEY and CDR2 SMNVEV come from the germline V gene (reference sequence). This CDR3 is 16 amino acids long.

This chain uses TRBV5-1 with TRBJ2-7, with D maybe TRBD2 (6 bases). V lost 5 bases, J lost 0 bases, and 15 bases lay in between. From germline, CDR1 is SGHRS and CDR2 YFSETQ. The CDR3 has 15 amino acids. CDR3 nucleotides: TGCGCCAGCAGTATTGGGGGGACGGCCTCCTACGAGCAGTACTTC. Protein: CASSIGGTASYEQYF. Complete variable domain (other parts from reference TRBV5-1 and TRBJ2-7): KAGVTQTPRYLIKTRGQQVTLSCSPISGHRSVSWYQQTPGQGLQFLFEYFSETQRNKGNFPGRFSGRQFSNSRSEMNVSTLELGDSALYLCASSIGGTASYEQYFGPGTRLTVT.

CDR3: CASSYIDRGWGYTF. The DNA for the CDR3 is TGTGCCAGCAGTTACATAGACAGGGGTTGGGGCTACACCTTC. The V gene is TRBV6-5, the J gene TRBJ1-2; 8 bases line up with TRBD1. After removal of 2 bases from V and 8 bases from J, the junction contained 7 bases not matched to a gene. Per germline, CDR1 MNHEY and CDR2 SVGAGI. This CDR3 has 14 residues.

The CDR3, as DNA: TGTGCCAGCAGTGGAATACCTCAGGGGCATAAGAACACTGAAGCTTTCTTT. Protein: CASSGIPQGHKNTEAFF. This chain links TRBV2 with TRBJ1-1, with a tentative D call TRBD1 (6 bases). Looked up from germline, CDR1 is SNHLY and CDR2 is FYNNEI. The CDR3 length is 17 residues. V lost 4 bases, J lost 1 base, and 19 bases lay in between.

This chain joins TRBV6-1 and TRBJ2-3; D might be TRBD1 (5 bases). This CDR3 has 17 residues. V gave up 1 base and J gave up 5 bases, with 19 bases separating them. The germline V gene has CDR1 MNHNS and CDR2 SASEGT. In nucleotides, the CDR3 is TGTGCCAGCAGTGAAGATAAAAGGGGCCCTCGGGTAGATACGCAGTATTTT. Translation: CASSEDKRGPRVDTQYF.

This chain links TRBV25-1 with TRBJ2-7; D ambiguous. The CDR3 is made up of 15 amino acids. Trimming cost V 6 bases and J 2 bases, with 17 bases left between them. Germline V gives CDR1 MGHDK, CDR2 SYGVNS. CDR3 amino acids: CASSLTVSFPYEQYF. CDR3 nucleotides: TGTGCCAGCAGCCTCACAGTCTCATTTCCCTACGAGCAGTACTTC.

The gene calls are TRBV9 and TRBJ2-7; 8 bases line up with TRBD2. Trimming cost V 0 bases and J 2 bases; bases outside gene matches: 10. The CDR3 is made up of 17 amino acids. Germline CDR1 is SGDLS and CDR2 is YYNGEE. CDR3 sequence reads: CASSVGLETSETYEQYF. CDR3 nucleotide sequence: TGTGCCAGCAGCGTAGGGTTGGAGACTAGCGAAACCTACGAGCAGTACTTC.

The V and J genes are TRBV7-8 and TRBJ2-7, with D possibly TRBD1 on 5 matching bases. V lost 0 bases to trimming and J lost 2 bases, with 17 bases between them. The CDR3 length is 17 residues. Germline CDR1 is SGHVS and CDR2 is FQNEAQ. The CDR3 DNA reads as TGTGCCAGCAGCTTAGCGCTAGGACACCGCCTAACCTACGAGCAGTACTTC. Translated, it gives CASSLALGHRLTYEQYF.